The 26 T cell receptor beta chains reported below all come from one sample, sequenced in a study of cytomegalovirus exposure and HLA in healthy donors. This table comes from immunoSEQ multiplex PCR, and its TCRdb copy is limited to in-frame clones, with some not included. The sample consists of around 150,000 clones, almost 85% of them appearing once. Source material: PBMCs. Receptor source: a young man in good health and CMV-seropositive.

This chain joins TRBV6-5 and TRBJ2-1; maybe TRBD2 (5 bases). Between the trimmed V and J ends, which lost 3 bases and 7 bases, there was a span of 7 bases. Germline V gene lookup returns CDR1 MNHEY and CDR2 SVGAGI. This CDR3 has 12 amino acids. CDR3 sequence reads: CASSYRGNEQFF. The CDR3 coding sequence is TGTGCCAGCAGTTATAGAGGGAATGAGCAGTTCTTC.

V gene TRBV6-1 combines with J gene TRBJ2-5; D is possibly TRBD1 (6 bases). Between the trimmed V and J ends, which lost 4 bases and 5 bases, there was a span of 11 bases. The CDR3 has 13 amino acids. Germline lookup yields CDR1 MNHNS and CDR2 SASEGT. The CDR3: CASSATGWETQYF. In DNA form, the CDR3 reads TGTGCCAGCAGTGCAACAGGGTGGGAGACCCAGTACTTC.

This clone was seen once. This chain connects TRBV5-4 to TRBJ2-6; a possible D gene is TRBD2 (5 bases). CDR3 length equals 16 residues. CDR1 is SGHNT and CDR2 is YYREEE in the germline V gene (reference sequence). V lost 0 bases and J lost 1, with 8 bases in between. In nucleotides, the CDR3 is TGTGCCAGCAGCTTGGCAACGGGGTCTGGGGCCAACGTCCTGACTTTC. Translating it yields CASSLATGSGANVLTF.

J is TRBJ1-2 and V is TRBV28; D not resolved. The germline CDR1 and CDR2 sequences are MDHEN and SYDVKM. There are 13 residues in the CDR3. V lost 4 bases and J lost 6, with 12 bases in between. The CDR3 loop is CASSYRSSNGYTF. The DNA of the CDR3 is TGTGCCAGCAGTTATCGGAGTTCGAATGGCTACACCTTC.

The chain joins TRBV27 to TRBJ2-7; no definite D call. Germline V lookup: CDR1 MNHEY, CDR2 SMNVEV (reference sequence). Trimming cost V 0 bases and J 3 bases, with 12 bases left between them. This CDR3 contains 15 residues. The CDR3 sequence: CASSLSRGFFYEQYF. Written as DNA, the CDR3 is TGTGCCAGCAGTTTATCGCGCGGCTTTTTCTACGAGCAGTACTTC.

The V and J genes are TRBV28 and TRBJ2-4, with D perhaps matching TRBD1 (6 bases). V lost 1 base, J lost 8 bases, and 15 bases lay in between. Germline lookup yields CDR1 MDHEN and CDR2 SYDVKM. The CDR3 sequence is 15 residues long. CDR3 protein: CASSLLSGVKYIQYF. The CDR3 DNA is TGTGCCAGCAGTTTATTATCAGGGGTAAAATACATTCAGTACTTC.

V usage is TRBV30 and J usage is TRBJ2-3, with 13 bases aligning to TRBD2. Germline assignment: CDR1 GTSNPN and CDR2 SVGIG (reference sequence). V shed 5 bases, J shed 5 bases, and the junction held 4 bases outside the gene matches. The CDR3 has 14 amino acids. The CDR3 loop reads CAWATSGGIDTQYF. CDR3 nucleotides: TGTGCCTGGGCGACTAGCGGGGGGATAGATACGCAGTATTTT.

V gene TRBV28 combines with J gene TRBJ1-2; possible D gene TRBD1, 6 bases. CDR1 and CDR2 (germline): MDHEN, SYDVKM. Trimming shortened V by 6 bases and J by 7 bases, and 15 bases separated the two germline ends. The CDR3 extends over 13 amino acids. The CDR3 DNA reads as TGTGCCAGCAGCCTTCACAGGGCTTCTGGCTACACCTTC. This gives the protein CASSLHRASGYTF.

The chain employs TRBV18 and TRBJ2-3; 7 positions match TRBD2. CDR1 and CDR2 from the germline V gene are KGHSH and LQKENI. The V gene end was trimmed by 3 bases and the J gene end by 5 bases; junction bases not matched to a gene: 17. This CDR3 has 18 amino acids. The CDR3 is CASSPSPRAGESQDTQYF. The CDR3 DNA reads as TGTGCCAGCTCACCGTCCCCTCGGGCGGGAGAAAGTCAAGATACGCAGTATTTT. Combining the CDR3 with reference TRBV18 and TRBJ2-3 gives the whole variable domain NAGVMQNPRHLVRRRGQEARLRCSPMKGHSHVYWYRQLPEEGLKFMVYLQKENIIDESGMPKERFSAEFPKEGPSILRIQQVVRGDSAAYFCASSPSPRAGESQDTQYFGPGTRLTVL.

This clone was seen many times. This rearrangement joins TRBV6-4 to TRBJ1-6, with D possibly being TRBD1 (5 bases). The CDR3 loop spans 16 amino acids. Trimming pared 0 bases from V and 5 bases from J, leaving 11 bases between. Germline V gives CDR1 MRHNA, CDR2 SNTAGT. In DNA form, the CDR3 reads TGTGCCAGCAGTGACTCCGTGGGGACTCATAATTCACCCCTCCACTTT. It specifies CASSDSVGTHNSPLHF.

CDR3 protein: CASSVAPTRLLGHEQFF. The CDR3 region has the DNA TGTGCCAGCAGCGTAGCGCCGACTAGGCTCCTTGGGCATGAGCAGTTCTTC. The chain recombines TRBV9 with TRBJ2-1; D is perhaps TRBD2 (6 bases). Trimming pared 0 bases from V and 8 bases from J, leaving 21 bases between. There are 17 residues in the CDR3. Germline V gene data show CDR1 as SGDLS and CDR2 as YYNGEE.

The chain is built from TRBV7-2 and TRBJ1-2, with D unclear. Germline assignment: CDR1 SGHTA and CDR2 FQGNSA. The CDR3 has 16 amino acids. Trimming shortened V by 4 bases and J by 3 bases, and 18 bases separated the two germline ends. This CDR3 reads CASSSPSVYRDYGYTF. CDR3 nucleotide sequence: TGTGCCAGCAGCTCGCCGTCCGTTTACCGCGACTATGGCTACACCTTC.

By sample fraction, this clone is medium-sized (0.01 to 0.1%). This rearrangement joins TRBV7-9 to TRBJ2-7, with no clear D. Germline lookup yields CDR1 SEHNR and CDR2 FQNEAQ (reference sequence). Trimming left V 4 bases short and J 5 bases short, with 9 bases between. This CDR3 has 12 residues. The CDR3: CASSSSFHEQYF. CDR3 coding DNA: TGTGCCAGCAGCTCGAGTTTCCACGAGCAGTACTTC.

The V call is TRBV5-1, the J call TRBJ2-7, with D possibly TRBD2 on 6 matching bases. Germline CDR1 is SGHRS and CDR2 is YFSETQ. CDR3 size: 12 residues. Deletions cut 4 bases from V and 6 bases from J, with 11 bases between. The CDR3 bases are TGCGCCAGCAGCACGCGGGACCGCGAGCAGTACTTC. Protein product: CASSTRDREQYF.

The chain employs TRBV28 and TRBJ2-2, with D maybe TRBD2 (5 bases). CDR1 and CDR2 (germline): MDHEN, SYDVKM. Trimming removed 1 base from V and 4 bases from J, with 13 bases in between. The CDR3 length is 16 residues. The CDR3 coding sequence is TGTGCCAGCAGTTTATCCGGTCCCGGGGTCACCGGGGAGCTGTTTTTT. Its translation: CASSLSGPGVTGELFF.

This chain links TRBV27 with TRBJ1-5; D is unresolved. The ends were cut back, 3 bases at V and 0 bases at J, with 18 bases in the middle. The germline gives CDR1 MNHEY, CDR2 SMNVEV (reference sequence). The CDR3 is 18 residues long. CDR3 sequence reads: CASSFTFYARNSNQPQHF. The CDR3 DNA reads TGTGCCAGCAGTTTTACCTTTTATGCCAGAAATAGCAATCAGCCCCAGCATTTT.

The chain is built from TRBV30 and TRBJ1-3; D unclear. Germline assignment: CDR1 GTSNPN and CDR2 SVGIG (reference sequence). Trimming shortened V by 0 bases and J by 4 bases, and 7 bases separated the two germline ends. The CDR3 covers 13 residues. The CDR3 reads CAWSVNGGNTIYF. The CDR3 DNA reads TGTGCCTGGAGTGTCAACGGGGGAAACACCATATATTTT.

The rearrangement links TRBV7-9 to TRBJ1-5; D gene uncertain. V was shortened by 1 base and J by 0 bases, with 7 bases between the two germline ends. This CDR3 spans 15 amino acids. The V gene's germline CDR1 is SEHNR and CDR2 FQNEAQ (reference sequence). The CDR3 DNA sequence: TGTGCCAGCAGCTTAGAGGGAGATAGCAATCAGCCCCAGCATTTT. Protein product: CASSLEGDSNQPQHF.

The chain carries TRBV15 and TRBJ2-3; the match to TRBD2 covers 11 bases. V lost 0 bases to trimming and J lost 6 bases; unmatched junction nucleotides: 2. The CDR3 runs 15 residues. The germline V gene encodes CDR1 LNHNV and CDR2 YYDKDF (reference sequence). This chain's CDR3 is CATSRDSGGADTQYF. CDR3 DNA: TGTGCCACCAGCAGAGATAGCGGGGGGGCCGATACGCAGTATTTT.

The gene calls are TRBV30 and TRBJ1-2; 12 nucleotides line up with TRBD1. This CDR3 has 14 residues. V was clipped by 4 bases and J by 4 bases; unmatched bases: 4. From germline, CDR1 is GTSNPN and CDR2 SVGIG (reference sequence). CDR3 loop: CAWNWDRGPYGYTF. In nucleotides, the CDR3 is TGTGCCTGGAATTGGGACAGGGGGCCCTATGGCTACACCTTC.

The genes are TRBV28 and TRBJ2-7; TRBD1 matches 9 bases. V shed 6 bases, J shed 1 base, and the junction held 7 bases outside the gene matches. Germline V gene lookup returns CDR1 MDHEN and CDR2 SYDVKM. The CDR3 is made up of 15 amino acids. Here the CDR3 reads CASRGTGRDSYEQYF. CDR3 coding DNA: TGTGCCAGCAGGGGGACAGGGAGGGATTCCTACGAGCAGTACTTC.

This chain joins TRBV2 and TRBJ1-2; D remains ambiguous. Germline V gene lookup returns CDR1 SNHLY and CDR2 FYNNEI. The CDR3 is made up of 12 amino acids. The ends were cut back, 6 bases at V and 4 bases at J, with 9 bases in the middle. CDR3 amino acids: CASRRESYGYTF. In DNA form, the CDR3 reads TGTGCCAGCAGGAGGGAGAGCTATGGCTACACCTTC. Based on the CDR3 plus reference TRBV2 and TRBJ1-2, the full variable domain is EPEVTQTPSHQVTQMGQEVILRCVPISNHLYFYWYRQILGQKVEFLVSFYNNEISEKSEIFDDQFSVERPDGSNFTLKIRSTKLEDSAMYFCASRRESYGYTFGSGTRLTVV.

The rearrangement joins TRBV6-4 to TRBJ2-5; a possible D gene is TRBD2 (6 bases). Deletions cut 3 bases from V and 4 bases from J, with 9 bases between. Germline V gene lookup returns CDR1 MRHNA and CDR2 SNTAGT. This CDR3 is built from 13 residues. The CDR3 coding sequence is TGTGCCAGCAGTGAATGGCGGGGAGAGACCCAGTACTTC. It is translated as CASSEWRGETQYF.

The rearrangement joins TRBV25-1 to TRBJ2-5, with a possible D match to TRBD1 (6 bases). V lost 5 bases and J lost 3, with 25 bases in between. The CDR3 is 18 amino acids. Germline V gene sequence: CDR1 MGHDK, CDR2 SYGVNS. As DNA, the CDR3 is TGTGCCAGCAGTCCCCACGATTACACTCAGGGGTTGGAAGAGACCCAGTACTTC. Protein: CASSPHDYTQGLEETQYF.

The rearrangement links TRBV5-4 to TRBJ2-7; perhaps TRBD1 as D (6 bases). CDR1 is SGHNT, CDR2 YYREEE, per germline (reference sequence). V gave up 6 bases and J gave up 7 bases, with 14 bases separating them. The CDR3 totals 12 residues. CDR3 DNA sequence: TGTGCCAGCACCAGGGGTTCGGGGGAGCAGTACTTC. As protein: CASTRGSGEQYF.

As to this clone: An end of the junction does not agree with germline; a read error may underlie this. The J gene is TRBJ2-2, the V gene TRBV7-7; 10 bases are shared with TRBD2. The CDR3 extends over 16 amino acids. Per germline, CDR1 SSHAT and CDR2 FNYEAQ (reference sequence). The CDR3 sequence: CASSESGTSVSGELFF. The CDR3 coding sequence is TGTGCTAGCAGCGAATCCGGGACTAGCGTCTCCGGGGAGCTGTTTTTT.